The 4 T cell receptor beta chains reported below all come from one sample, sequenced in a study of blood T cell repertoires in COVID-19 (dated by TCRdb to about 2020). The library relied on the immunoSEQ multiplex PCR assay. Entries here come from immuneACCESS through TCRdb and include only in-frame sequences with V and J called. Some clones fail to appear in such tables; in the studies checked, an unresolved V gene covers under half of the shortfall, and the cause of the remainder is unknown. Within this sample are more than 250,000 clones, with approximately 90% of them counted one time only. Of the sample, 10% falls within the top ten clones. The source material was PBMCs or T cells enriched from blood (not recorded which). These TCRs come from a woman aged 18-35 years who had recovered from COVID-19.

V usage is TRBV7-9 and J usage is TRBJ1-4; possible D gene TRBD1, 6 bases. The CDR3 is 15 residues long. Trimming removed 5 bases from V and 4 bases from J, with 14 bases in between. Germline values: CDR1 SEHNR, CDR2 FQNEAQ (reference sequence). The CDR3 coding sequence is TGTGCCAGCAGCATCGTGGACAGCAGTAATGAAAAACTGTTTTTT. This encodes CASSIVDSSNEKLFF.

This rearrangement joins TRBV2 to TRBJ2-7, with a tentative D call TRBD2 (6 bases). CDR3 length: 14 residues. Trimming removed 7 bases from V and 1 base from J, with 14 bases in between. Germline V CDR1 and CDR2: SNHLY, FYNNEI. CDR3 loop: CASTAGTDSYEQYF. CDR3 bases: TGTGCCAGCACTGCCGGGACTGATTCCTACGAGCAGTACTTC.

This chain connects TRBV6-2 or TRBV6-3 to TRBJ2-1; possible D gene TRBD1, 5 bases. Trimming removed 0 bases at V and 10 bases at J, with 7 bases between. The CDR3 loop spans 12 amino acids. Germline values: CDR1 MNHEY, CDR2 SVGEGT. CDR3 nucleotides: TGTGCCAGCAGTTACTCGGGGCGGGAGCAGTTCTTC. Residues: CASSYSGREQFF.

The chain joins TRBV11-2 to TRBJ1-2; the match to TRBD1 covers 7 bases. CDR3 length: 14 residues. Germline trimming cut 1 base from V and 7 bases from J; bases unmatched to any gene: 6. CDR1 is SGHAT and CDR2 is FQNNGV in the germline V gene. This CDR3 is CASSLGRGLIGYTF. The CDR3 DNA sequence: TGTGCCAGCAGCTTAGGAAGGGGGCTTATTGGCTACACCTTC.